These 24 T cell receptor beta chains share one sample of origin, sequenced in a study of identical twins. TCRdb ran MiXCR on the 5' RACE reads and lists one entry per CDR3 protein. This table holds 420,000 or so distinct CDR3 sequences, approximately 17% found once. Sequenced: naive T cells sorted from blood. These receptors were collected from a man aged 50 or older in good health.

In this sample, this clonotype turned up a few times. J is TRBJ1-2 and V is TRBV7-9; D is unresolved. This CDR3 is built from 14 residues. Germline lookup yields CDR1 SEHNR and CDR2 FQNEAQ (reference sequence). V gave up 2 bases and J gave up 5 bases, with 12 bases separating them. The CDR3 DNA is TGTGCCAGCAGCTTATCGGACCCACATTATGGCTACACCTTC. It yields the protein CASSLSDPHYGYTF. The whole variable domain, filled in from reference TRBV7-9 and TRBJ1-2, reads DTGVSQNPRHKITKRGQNVTFRCDPISEHNRLYWYRQTLGQGPEFLTYFQNEAQLEKSRLLSDRFSAERPKGSFSTLEIQRTEQGDSAMYLCASSLSDPHYGYTFGSGTRLTVV.

This clonotype was seen a few times. V gene TRBV10-3 combines with J gene TRBJ1-5, with D unclear. The V gene lost 3 bases and the J gene lost 5 bases, with 11 bases spanning the gap. The CDR3 is 14 residues long. CDR1 and CDR2 from the germline V gene are ENHRY and SYGVKD. This CDR3 reads CAISDGTGDQPQHF. Written as DNA, the CDR3 is TGTGCCATCAGTGATGGAACTGGCGATCAGCCCCAGCATTTT.

Only a few counts were recorded for this clonotype. The genes are TRBV27 and TRBJ2-5; D is unresolved. Germline V CDR1 and CDR2: MNHEY, SMNVEV (reference sequence). Trimming took off 5 bases at V and 11 bases at J, with 12 bases between the two ends. The CDR3 spans 11 residues. The CDR3 is CASSPAVAQYF. CDR3 nucleotides: TGTGCCAGCAGTCCCGCGGTTGCTCAGTACTTC.

This clonotype was seen ten or more times. The CDR3 spells CASAREPIMDTQYF. The DNA for the CDR3 is TGTGCCAGCGCTAGGGAGCCTATAATGGATACGCAGTATTTT. J is TRBJ2-3 and V is TRBV18; perhaps TRBD2 as D (5 bases). The CDR3 consists of 14 residues. In germline, CDR1 is KGHSH, CDR2 LQKENI. V dropped 8 bases and J dropped 6 bases, with 18 bases sitting between them.

This chain connects TRBV5-5 to TRBJ2-7; 10 bases agree with TRBD2. Germline-derived CDR1 and CDR2 are SGHKS and YYEKEE (reference sequence). Losses at the gene ends were 3 bases for V and 4 bases for J; bases not matched to a gene: 13. The CDR3 runs 17 residues. Here the CDR3 reads CASSWGRSGRAGYEQYF. The CDR3 coding sequence is TGTGCCAGCAGCTGGGGAAGGAGCGGGAGGGCCGGGTACGAGCAGTACTTC.

This clonotype was seen at least ten times. J is TRBJ1-5 and V is TRBV27, with 8 bases aligning to TRBD1. This CDR3 is 15 amino acids long. Germline trimming cut 6 bases from V and 2 bases from J; bases unmatched to any gene: 6. The germline gives CDR1 MNHEY, CDR2 SMNVEV (reference sequence). CDR3 loop: CASRMTGVGNQPQHF. Written as DNA, the CDR3 is TGTGCCAGCAGGATGACAGGGGTTGGCAATCAGCCCCAGCATTTT.

A single count supports this clonotype. The CDR3 DNA follows: TGCAGTGCGCCTCTCGGGGCGCGTGGTGGCTACACCTTC. Its protein is CSAPLGARGGYTF. The rearrangement joins TRBV20-1 to TRBJ1-2, with a possible D match to TRBD1 (5 bases). Trimming stripped 6 bases from V and 7 bases from J, with 18 bases between. CDR3 length: 13 residues. The germline V gene encodes CDR1 DFQATT and CDR2 SNEGSKA (reference sequence).

This clonotype was counted at least ten times. V gene TRBV24-1 combines with J gene TRBJ2-7; the D is unclear. Germline V gene data show CDR1 as KGHDR and CDR2 as SFDVKD. The CDR3 runs to 12 residues. The V and J ends lost 1 base and 5 bases respectively, with 5 bases between them. CDR3 residues: CATSDFTNEQYF. The CDR3 DNA sequence: TGTGCCACCAGTGATTTTACCAACGAGCAGTACTTC.

This clonotype has more than one count but fewer than ten. V is TRBV5-1 and J is TRBJ1-1; D uncertain. The ends were cut back, 7 bases at V and 1 base at J, with 11 bases in the middle. Germline CDR1 SGHRS, CDR2 YFSETQ. The CDR3 length is 13 residues. The CDR3, as DNA: TGCGCCAGCCGCGTTACTCCGAACACTGAAGCTTTCTTT. Protein sequence: CASRVTPNTEAFF.

This clonotype has only one observation. The genes are TRBV11-2 and TRBJ1-3, with TRBD1 matching 7 bases. Germline assignment: CDR1 SGHAT and CDR2 FQNNGV. The CDR3 covers 15 residues. Losses at the gene ends were 5 bases for V and 0 bases for J; bases not matched to a gene: 4. CDR3 nucleotide sequence: TGTGCCAGCAGCCAACAGGGGCTCTCTGGAAACACCATATATTTT. Translating gives CASSQQGLSGNTIYF.

This clonotype was seen many times. V is TRBV28 and J is TRBJ2-7; the D gene is possibly TRBD1 (6 bases). The CDR3 length is 14 residues. V was clipped by 7 bases and J by 0 bases, with 13 bases between them. CDR1 and CDR2 (germline): MDHEN, SYDVKM. CDR3 DNA: TGTGCCAGCACCCGACAGGTGGGCTCCTACGAGCAGTACTTC. This translates into CASTRQVGSYEQYF.

This clonotype occurred many times. V gene TRBV27 combines with J gene TRBJ2-3; D gene uncertain. This CDR3 contains 12 residues. V was cut by 7 bases and J by 5 bases, with 10 bases left in between. Germline CDR1 MNHEY, CDR2 SMNVEV (reference sequence). In nucleotides, the CDR3 is TGTGCCAGCATAAGTCCAGGAGATACGCAGTATTTT. Protein product: CASISPGDTQYF.

This clonotype showed up many times. J is TRBJ2-5 and V is TRBV7-9, with TRBD1 identical over 7 bases. The J segment lost 2 bases and the V segment lost 4 bases, leaving 7 bases of the junction unmatched. In germline, CDR1 is SEHNR, CDR2 FQNEAQ (reference sequence). The CDR3 runs 15 residues. The chain's CDR3 is CASSYPPGQQETQYF. The CDR3 DNA reads as TGTGCCAGCAGCTACCCACCGGGACAGCAAGAGACCCAGTACTTC.

The rearrangement links TRBV27 to TRBJ2-7; TRBD1 aligns across 9 bases. This CDR3 has 15 amino acids. The germline V gene encodes CDR1 MNHEY and CDR2 SMNVEV (reference sequence). The V gene end was trimmed by 6 bases and the J gene end by 6 bases; junction bases not matched to a gene: 12. CDR3 sequence: CASSFGGTGTSEQYF. CDR3 sequence (DNA): TGTGCCAGCAGCTTTGGAGGGACAGGGACCTCCGAGCAGTACTTC.

This clonotype was seen at least ten times. V usage is TRBV21-1 and J usage is TRBJ1-5; the table's D call TRBD1 went unverified against the DNA. TRBV21-1 constitutes a pseudogene. CDR3 length: 13 residues. The chain's CDR3 is CASPTGEGQPQHF. CDR3 DNA: TGTGCCAGTCCGACAGGGGAAGGGCAGCCCCAGCATTTT.

This clonotype was observed many times. The chain recombines TRBV12-3 or TRBV12-4 with TRBJ1-2; possibly TRBD1 for D (5 bases). V was cut by 4 bases and J by 8 bases, with 11 bases left in between. The CDR3 is made up of 12 amino acids. The CDR3 is CASSSLRGGYTF. The CDR3 bases are TGTGCCAGCAGTTCTCTCCGGGGCGGCTACACCTTC.

This clonotype was detected many times. This chain connects TRBV12-3 or TRBV12-4 to TRBJ2-2; no clear D gene. V was cut by 6 bases and J by 4 bases, with 9 bases left in between. The CDR3 sequence is 13 residues long. CDR3 region: CASRNTRTGELFF. In nucleotides, the CDR3 is TGTGCCAGCAGAAACACACGCACCGGGGAGCTGTTTTTT.

The chain uses TRBV7-9 and TRBJ2-1, with 11 bases identical to TRBD2. Per the germline V gene, CDR1 is SEHNR and CDR2 is FQNEAQ (reference sequence). V was clipped by 1 base and J by 1 base; unmatched bases: 3. This CDR3 comprises 17 residues. This CDR3 is CASSLVTSGISYNEQFF. The CDR3, as DNA: TGTGCCAGCAGCTTAGTGACTAGCGGGATTTCCTACAATGAGCAGTTCTTC.

This clonotype has just a few counts. The V gene is TRBV6-2 or TRBV6-3, the J gene TRBJ2-7; perhaps D is TRBD1 or TRBD2 (5 bases each). The CDR3 has 16 amino acids. CDR1 MNHEY and CDR2 SVGEGT come from the germline V gene. The germline V and J ends were trimmed by 0 bases and 2 bases, with 14 bases remaining between them. The CDR3 DNA sequence: TGTGCCAGCAGTTACTCCTTCGAGGGGTCACCCTACGAGCAGTACTTC. Its protein is CASSYSFEGSPYEQYF.

This clonotype has just a few counts. The V and J genes are TRBV4-1 and TRBJ2-4; D possibly corresponds to TRBD2 (6 bases). The V gene lost 0 bases and the J gene lost 0 bases, with 12 bases spanning the gap. The CDR3 is 17 residues long. CDR1 is MGHRA and CDR2 is YSYEKL in the germline V gene. This CDR3 reads CASSQDASGLAKNIQYF. The CDR3 bases are TGCGCCAGCAGCCAAGATGCGTCGGGACTAGCCAAAAACATTCAGTACTTC.

This clonotype was seen a few times. The chain uses TRBV27 and TRBJ2-3, with TRBD1 matching over 11 bases. J was trimmed by 6 bases and V by 8 bases; bases with no gene match: 16. CDR3 length equals 17 residues. Germline CDR1 is MNHEY and CDR2 is SMNVEV (reference sequence). The CDR3 coding sequence is TGTGCCAGCTCGGGGAGGAGGACAGGGGGCGCGGTCGATACGCAGTATTTT. Translation gives CASSGRRTGGAVDTQYF.

This clonotype came up a few times. The V and J genes are TRBV5-5 and TRBJ1-3; weak D call: TRBD1 (6 bases). V was pared by 0 bases and J by 4 bases, with 11 bases between. There are 15 residues in the CDR3. Germline CDR1 is SGHKS and CDR2 is YYEKEE (reference sequence). CDR3 nucleotides: TGTGCCAGCAGCTTGGCCCCGACAGGAGGAAACACCATATATTTT. Its translation: CASSLAPTGGNTIYF. Supplemented by reference TRBV5-5 and TRBJ1-3, the full variable domain reads DAGVTQSPTHLIKTRGQQVTLRCSPISGHKSVSWYQQVLGQGPQFIFQYYEKEERGRGNFPDRFSARQFPNYSSELNVNALLLGDSALYLCASSLAPTGGNTIYFGEGSWLTVV.

This clonotype appeared a few times. This chain joins TRBV7-9 and TRBJ1-1; 9 bases are shared with TRBD1. Trimming cost V 4 bases and J 1 base; bases outside gene matches: 4. This CDR3 has 15 residues. In germline, CDR1 is SEHNR, CDR2 FQNEAQ (reference sequence). The CDR3 spells CASSSWDRENTEAFF. DNA of the CDR3: TGTGCCAGCAGCTCGTGGGACAGGGAGAACACTGAAGCTTTCTTT.

This clonotype was found a few times. The rearrangement links TRBV6-5 to TRBJ1-3, with D uncertain. V was clipped by 0 bases and J by 4 bases, with 10 bases between them. CDR1 MNHEY and CDR2 SVGAGI come from the germline V gene. This CDR3 region has 15 residues. CDR3 bases: TGTGCCAGCAGTTACTCGAGCGGGATCGGAAACACCATATATTTT. It codes for CASSYSSGIGNTIYF.